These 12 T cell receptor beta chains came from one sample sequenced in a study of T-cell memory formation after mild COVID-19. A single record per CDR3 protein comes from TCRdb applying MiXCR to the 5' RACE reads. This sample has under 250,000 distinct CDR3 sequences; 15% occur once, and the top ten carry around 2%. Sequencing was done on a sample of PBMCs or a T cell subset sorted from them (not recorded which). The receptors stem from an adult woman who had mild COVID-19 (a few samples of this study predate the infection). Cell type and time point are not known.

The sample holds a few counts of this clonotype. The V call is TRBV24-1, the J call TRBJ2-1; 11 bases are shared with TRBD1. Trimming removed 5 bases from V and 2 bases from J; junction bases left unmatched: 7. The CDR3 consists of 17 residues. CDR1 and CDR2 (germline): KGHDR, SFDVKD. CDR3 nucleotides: TGTGCCACCAGTGTAACGGGGACAGGGGGGGCCTACAATGAGCAGTTCTTC. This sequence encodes CATSVTGTGGAYNEQFF.

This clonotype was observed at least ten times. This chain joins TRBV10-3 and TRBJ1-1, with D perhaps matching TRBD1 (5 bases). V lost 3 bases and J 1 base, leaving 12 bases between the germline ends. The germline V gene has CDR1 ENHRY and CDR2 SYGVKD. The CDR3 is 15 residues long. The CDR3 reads CAISEKGQENTEAFF. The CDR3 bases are TGTGCCATCAGTGAAAAGGGGCAGGAGAACACTGAAGCTTTCTTT.

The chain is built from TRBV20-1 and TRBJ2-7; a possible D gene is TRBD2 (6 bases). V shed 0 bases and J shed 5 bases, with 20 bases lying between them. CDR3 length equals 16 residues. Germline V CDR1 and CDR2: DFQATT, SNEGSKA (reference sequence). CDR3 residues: CSARDAGLPGRHEQYF. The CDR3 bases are TGCAGTGCTAGAGATGCAGGGCTCCCCGGGAGACACGAGCAGTACTTC.

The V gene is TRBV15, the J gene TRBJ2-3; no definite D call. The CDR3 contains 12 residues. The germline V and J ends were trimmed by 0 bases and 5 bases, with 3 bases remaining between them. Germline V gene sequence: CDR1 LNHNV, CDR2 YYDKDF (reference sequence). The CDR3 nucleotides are TGTGCCACCAGCAGAGATGAAGATACGCAGTATTTT. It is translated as CATSRDEDTQYF.

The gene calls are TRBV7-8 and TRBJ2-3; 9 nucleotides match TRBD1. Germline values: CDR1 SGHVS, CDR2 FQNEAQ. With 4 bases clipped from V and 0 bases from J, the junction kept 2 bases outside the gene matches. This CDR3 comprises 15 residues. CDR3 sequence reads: CASSWTGASTDTQYF. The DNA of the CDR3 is TGTGCCAGCAGCTGGACAGGGGCGAGCACAGATACGCAGTATTTT.

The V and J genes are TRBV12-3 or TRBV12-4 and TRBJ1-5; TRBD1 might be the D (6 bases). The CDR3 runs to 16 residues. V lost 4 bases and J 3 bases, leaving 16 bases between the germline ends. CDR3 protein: CASSSQGGMVNQPQHF. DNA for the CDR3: TGTGCCAGCAGTTCGCAAGGGGGGATGGTCAATCAGCCCCAGCATTTT.

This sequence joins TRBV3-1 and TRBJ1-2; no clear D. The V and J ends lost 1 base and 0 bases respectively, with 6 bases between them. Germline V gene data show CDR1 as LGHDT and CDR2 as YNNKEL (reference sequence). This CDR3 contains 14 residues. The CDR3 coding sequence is TGTGCCAGCAGCCAAGTCACATCTAACTATGGCTACACCTTC. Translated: CASSQVTSNYGYTF.

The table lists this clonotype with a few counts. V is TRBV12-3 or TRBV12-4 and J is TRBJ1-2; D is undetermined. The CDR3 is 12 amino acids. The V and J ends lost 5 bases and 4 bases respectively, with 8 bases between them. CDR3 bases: TGTGCCAGCAGTCTAACCCTCTATGGCTACACCTTC. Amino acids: CASSLTLYGYTF.

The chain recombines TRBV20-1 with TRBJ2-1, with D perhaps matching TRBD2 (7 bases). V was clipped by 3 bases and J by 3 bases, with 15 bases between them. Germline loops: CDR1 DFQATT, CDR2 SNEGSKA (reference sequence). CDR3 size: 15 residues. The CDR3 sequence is CSASQGRENYNEQFF. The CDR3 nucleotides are TGCAGTGCTAGCCAGGGGCGGGAGAACTACAATGAGCAGTTCTTC.

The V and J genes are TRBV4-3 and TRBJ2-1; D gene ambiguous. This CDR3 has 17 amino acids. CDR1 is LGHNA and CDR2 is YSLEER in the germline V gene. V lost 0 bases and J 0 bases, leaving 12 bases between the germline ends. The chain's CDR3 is CASSQDLHFSSYNEQFF. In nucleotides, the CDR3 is TGCGCCAGCAGCCAAGATCTACACTTTAGCTCCTACAATGAGCAGTTCTTC.

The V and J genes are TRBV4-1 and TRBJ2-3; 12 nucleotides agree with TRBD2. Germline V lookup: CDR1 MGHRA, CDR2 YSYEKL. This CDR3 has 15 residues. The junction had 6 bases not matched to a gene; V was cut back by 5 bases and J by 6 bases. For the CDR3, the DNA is TGCGCCAGCAGCTCTAGCGGGGGGGCCGCTGATACGCAGTATTTT. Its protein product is CASSSSGGAADTQYF.

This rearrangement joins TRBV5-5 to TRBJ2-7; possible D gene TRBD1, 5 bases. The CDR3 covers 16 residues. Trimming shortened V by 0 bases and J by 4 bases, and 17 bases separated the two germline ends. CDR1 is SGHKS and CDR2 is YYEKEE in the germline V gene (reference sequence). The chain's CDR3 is CASSLAGQGRTYEQYF. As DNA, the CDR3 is TGTGCCAGCAGCTTGGCCGGCCAGGGAAGAACGTACGAGCAGTACTTC. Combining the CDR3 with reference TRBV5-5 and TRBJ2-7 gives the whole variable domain DAGVTQSPTHLIKTRGQQVTLRCSPISGHKSVSWYQQVLGQGPQFIFQYYEKEERGRGNFPDRFSARQFPNYSSELNVNALLLGDSALYLCASSLAGQGRTYEQYFGPGTRLTVT.